This record looks at one T cell receptor beta chain sequence and its context. Its antigen remains unknown. V trimming: 2 bases; J trimming: 7 bases; junction bases outside the gene matches: 10. Looked up from germline, CDR1 is GTSNPN and CDR2 is SVGIG (reference sequence). The CDR3 contains 15 residues. This specimen comes from a study of identifying expanded T cells in peripheral blood. Sequencing used immunoSEQ multiplex PCR; TCRdb keeps in-frame clones, though not all of them. The profile covers some 93,000 clones, with roughly 86% appearing a single time and 3.9% taken by the ten largest. Healthy donors had no documented immune events, such as infections, while sampled. The study's findings and limits: Over around two and four weeks, about 17 and 20 clones changed, versus 1.2 between replicates.

The TCR originated in a person between 18 and 75 years old in good health. Material for sequencing was blood. This chain uses TRBV30 with TRBJ2-1, with TRBD2 matching over 8 bases. The CDR3 DNA follows: TGTGCCTGGAGTCAATGGCTAGCGGGCCCGAATGAGCAGTTCTTC. Translating it yields CAWSQWLAGPNEQFF.